Listed below are T cell receptor beta chains from one sample, sequenced in a study of monozygotic twins with inflammatory bowel disease. TCRdb re-called the 5' RACE reads and catalogs CDR3 proteins one per entry, DNA excluded. The sample table includes about 300,000 distinct CDR3 sequences. The sequencing input was blood. These receptors all come from a human donor with ulcerative colitis or Crohn's disease, or a healthy co-twin of an affected twin (not recorded which). CDR3s include the opening cysteine and the closing phenylalanine or tryptophan.

cdr3_aa j_call v_call
CASSLAQGMNTEAFF TRBJ1-1 TRBV5-1
CASSQIQGFDGYTF TRBJ1-2 TRBV4-3
CASSSVHGTLDQPQHF TRBJ1-5 TRBV7-8
CASSFAGKETQYF TRBJ2-5 TRBV28
CASTRQGLYSPLHF TRBJ1-6 TRBV12-3/TRBV12-4
CASSFHQQRQAWRYGYTF TRBJ1-2 TRBV27
CASSFRLSGGPDTQYF TRBJ2-3 TRBV12-3/TRBV12-4
CASNADARDEQFF TRBJ2-1 TRBV28
CASSQEASGSPETQYF TRBJ2-5 TRBV4-2
CASSFGAGFDTQYF TRBJ2-3 TRBV12-3/TRBV12-4
CSVPGHKLANYGYTF TRBJ1-2 TRBV20-1